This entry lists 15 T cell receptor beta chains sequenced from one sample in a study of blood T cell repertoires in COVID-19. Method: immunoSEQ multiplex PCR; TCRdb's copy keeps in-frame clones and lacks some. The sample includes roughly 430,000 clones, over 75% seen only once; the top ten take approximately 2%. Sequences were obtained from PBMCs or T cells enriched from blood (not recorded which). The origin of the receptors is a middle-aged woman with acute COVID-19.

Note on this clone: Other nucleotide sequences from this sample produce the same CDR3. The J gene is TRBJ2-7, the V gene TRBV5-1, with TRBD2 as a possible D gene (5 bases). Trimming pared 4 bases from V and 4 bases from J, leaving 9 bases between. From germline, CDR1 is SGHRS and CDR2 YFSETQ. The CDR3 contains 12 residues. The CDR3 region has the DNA TGCGCCAGCAGCCCGGGCGGGTACGAGCAGTACTTC. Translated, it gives CASSPGGYEQYF. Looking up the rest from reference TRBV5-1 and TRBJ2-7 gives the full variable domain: KAGVTQTPRYLIKTRGQQVTLSCSPISGHRSVSWYQQTPGQGLQFLFEYFSETQRNKGNFPGRFSGRQFSNSRSEMNVSTLELGDSALYLCASSPGGYEQYFGPGTRLTVT.

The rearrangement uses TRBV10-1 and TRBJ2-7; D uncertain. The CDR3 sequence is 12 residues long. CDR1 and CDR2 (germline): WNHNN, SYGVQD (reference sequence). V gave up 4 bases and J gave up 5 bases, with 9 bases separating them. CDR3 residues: CASSGPSDEQYF. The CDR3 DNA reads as TGCGCCAGCAGTGGTCCCAGCGACGAGCAGTACTTC.

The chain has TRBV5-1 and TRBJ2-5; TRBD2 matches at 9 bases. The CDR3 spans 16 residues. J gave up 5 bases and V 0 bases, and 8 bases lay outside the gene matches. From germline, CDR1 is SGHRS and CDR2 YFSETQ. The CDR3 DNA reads TGCGCCAGCAGCTTGGCCGGCGCGGGGGGGCAGGAGACCCAGTACTTC. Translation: CASSLAGAGGQETQYF.

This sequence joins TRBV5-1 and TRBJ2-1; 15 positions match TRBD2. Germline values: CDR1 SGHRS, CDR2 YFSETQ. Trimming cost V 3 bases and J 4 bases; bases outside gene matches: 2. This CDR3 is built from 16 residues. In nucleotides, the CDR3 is TGCGCCAGCAGCTCCGGGACTAGCGGGGGGTACAATGAGCAGTTCTTC. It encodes CASSSGTSGGYNEQFF. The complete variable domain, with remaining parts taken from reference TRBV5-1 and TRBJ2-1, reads KAGVTQTPRYLIKTRGQQVTLSCSPISGHRSVSWYQQTPGQGLQFLFEYFSETQRNKGNFPGRFSGRQFSNSRSEMNVSTLELGDSALYLCASSSGTSGGYNEQFFGPGTRLTVL.

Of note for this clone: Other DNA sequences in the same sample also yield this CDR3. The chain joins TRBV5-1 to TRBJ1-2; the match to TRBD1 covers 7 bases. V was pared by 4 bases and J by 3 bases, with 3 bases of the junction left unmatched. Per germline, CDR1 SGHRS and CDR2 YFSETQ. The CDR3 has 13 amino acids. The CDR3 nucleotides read TGCGCCAGCAGCCCTCAGGGGGACTATGGCTACACCTTC. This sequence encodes CASSPQGDYGYTF.

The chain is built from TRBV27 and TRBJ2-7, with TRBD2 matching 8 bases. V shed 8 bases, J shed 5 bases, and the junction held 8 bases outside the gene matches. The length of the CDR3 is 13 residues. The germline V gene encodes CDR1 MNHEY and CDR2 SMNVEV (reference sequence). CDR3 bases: TGTGCCAGCTCCCGGGGGGGGTCGAACGAGCAGTACTTC. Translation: CASSRGGSNEQYF.

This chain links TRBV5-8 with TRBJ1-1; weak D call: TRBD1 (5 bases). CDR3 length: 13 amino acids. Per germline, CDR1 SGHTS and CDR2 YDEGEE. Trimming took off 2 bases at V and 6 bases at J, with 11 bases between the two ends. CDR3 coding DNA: TGTGCCAGCAGCTTCGTAAGGGGATCTGAAGCTTTCTTT. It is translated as CASSFVRGSEAFF.

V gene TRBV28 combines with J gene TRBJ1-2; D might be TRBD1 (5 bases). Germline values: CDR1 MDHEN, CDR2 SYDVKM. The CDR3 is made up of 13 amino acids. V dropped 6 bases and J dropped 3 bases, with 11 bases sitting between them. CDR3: CASSGDSHYGYTF. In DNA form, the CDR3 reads TGTGCCAGCAGCGGCGACAGCCACTATGGCTACACCTTC.

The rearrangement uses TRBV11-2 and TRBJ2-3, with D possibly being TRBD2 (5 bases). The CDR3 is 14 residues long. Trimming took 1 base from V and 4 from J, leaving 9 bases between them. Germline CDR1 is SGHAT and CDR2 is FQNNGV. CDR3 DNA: TGTGCCAGCAGCTTAGCCCGGGGAGCAGATACGCAGTATTTT. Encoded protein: CASSLARGADTQYF.

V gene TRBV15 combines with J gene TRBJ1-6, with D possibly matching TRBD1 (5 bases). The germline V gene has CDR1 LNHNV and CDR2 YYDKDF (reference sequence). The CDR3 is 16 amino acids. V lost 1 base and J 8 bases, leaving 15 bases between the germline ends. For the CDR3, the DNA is TGTGCCACCAGCAGAGGAGTAAGGCAGGGTCATTCACCCCTCCACTTT. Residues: CATSRGVRQGHSPLHF.

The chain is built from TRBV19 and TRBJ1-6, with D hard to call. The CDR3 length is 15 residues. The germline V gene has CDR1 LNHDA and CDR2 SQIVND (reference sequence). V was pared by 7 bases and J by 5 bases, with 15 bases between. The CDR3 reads CASNQIRADNSPLHF. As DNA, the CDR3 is TGTGCCAGTAACCAAATCCGCGCGGATAATTCACCCCTCCACTTT.

Here the CDR3 reads CASRWSSQETQYF. In DNA, the CDR3 is TGTGCCAGCAGGTGGTCCAGCCAAGAGACCCAGTACTTC. This rearrangement joins TRBV6-5 to TRBJ2-5; D uncertain. The germline V gene has CDR1 MNHEY and CDR2 SVGAGI. Trimming removed 6 bases at V and 1 base at J, with 9 bases between. The CDR3 contains 13 residues.

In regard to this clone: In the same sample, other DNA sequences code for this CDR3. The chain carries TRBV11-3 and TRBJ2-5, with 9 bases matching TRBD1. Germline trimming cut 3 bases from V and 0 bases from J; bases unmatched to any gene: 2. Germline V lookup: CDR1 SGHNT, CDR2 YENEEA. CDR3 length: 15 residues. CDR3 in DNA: TGTGCCAGCAGCTTGGGGACAGGGTACCAAGAGACCCAGTACTTC. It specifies CASSLGTGYQETQYF.

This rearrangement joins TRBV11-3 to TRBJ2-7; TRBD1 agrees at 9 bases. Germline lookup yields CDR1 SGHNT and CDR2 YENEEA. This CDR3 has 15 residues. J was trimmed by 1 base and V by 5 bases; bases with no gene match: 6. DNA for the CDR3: TGTGCCAGCAGCCCCGGACAGGGGCGATCCTACGAGCAGTACTTC. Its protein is CASSPGQGRSYEQYF.

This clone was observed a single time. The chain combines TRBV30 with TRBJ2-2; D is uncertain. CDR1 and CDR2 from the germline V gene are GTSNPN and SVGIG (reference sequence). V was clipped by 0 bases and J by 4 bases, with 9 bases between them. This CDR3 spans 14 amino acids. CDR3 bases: TGTGCCTGGAGTGTTAGTACAGCCACCGGGGAGCTGTTTTTT. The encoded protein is CAWSVSTATGELFF.